This entry lists 21 T cell receptor beta chains sequenced from one sample in a study of post-analysis software for immune sequencing data. Prepared libraries of TCR beta cDNA carried unique molecular identifiers. TCRdb recomputed calls from the PCR reads with MiXCR, one row per CDR3 protein. The table has approximately 730,000 distinct CDR3 sequences, roughly 50% seen once. Study findings and constraints: Patients carried roughly 5 TRBV segments more frequently than controls did, and TRBV5-6, TRBV5-1 and TRBV20-1 were among them.

The antigens these receptors bind are not known. The source material was blood. The receptors were gathered from a girl aged 5 to 17 with multiple sclerosis.

This clonotype was observed a handful of times. The rearrangement links TRBV27 to TRBJ2-7; 8 bases fit TRBD2. The J call may be in error: the DNA end matches TRBJ2-5 better. The CDR3 totals 14 residues. Germline V gene data show CDR1 as MNHEY and CDR2 as SMNVEV (reference sequence). The chain's CDR3 is CASSAGLAQETQYF. In nucleotides, the CDR3 is TGTGCCAGCAGTGCCGGACTAGCTCAAGAGACCCAGTACTTC.

V is TRBV5-1 and J is TRBJ2-7, with a tentative D call TRBD2 (5 bases). This CDR3 has 14 residues. CDR1 SGHRS and CDR2 YFSETQ come from the germline V gene. The ends were cut back, 4 bases at V and 3 bases at J, with 14 bases in the middle. In nucleotides, the CDR3 is TGCGCCAGCAGCCCCGGACTGACCAACTACGAGCAGTACTTC. Amino acid sequence: CASSPGLTNYEQYF.

The chain uses TRBV10-3 and TRBJ2-5, with D maybe TRBD1 (6 bases). Between the trimmed V and J ends, which lost 8 bases and 2 bases, there was a span of 6 bases. The CDR3 has 11 residues. The germline gives CDR1 ENHRY, CDR2 SYGVKD. This CDR3 is CAIGQQETQYF. For the CDR3, the DNA is TGTGCCATCGGACAGCAAGAGACCCAGTACTTC.

The chain has TRBV5-6 and TRBJ2-7; 9 bases match TRBD1. The J call may be mistaken, given a closer DNA end match to TRBJ2-5. The CDR3 contains 14 residues. Germline values: CDR1 SGHDT, CDR2 YYEEEE. In nucleotides, the CDR3 is TGTGCCAGCATCATGGGACAGGGTGTGGAGACCCAGTACTTC. Encoded protein: CASIMGQGVETQYF.

The genes are TRBV4-3 and TRBJ2-3, with TRBD2 identical over 8 bases. The CDR3 runs to 15 residues. With 1 base clipped from V and 1 base from J, the junction kept 1 base outside the gene matches. CDR1 is LGHNA, CDR2 YSLEER, per germline. The CDR3: CASSQGSGGTDTQYF. CDR3 bases: TGCGCCAGCAGCCAAGGTAGCGGGGGCACAGATACGCAGTATTTT.

The chain carries TRBV4-1 and TRBJ2-3; unclear D gene. The CDR3 spans 16 residues. CDR1 is MGHRA, CDR2 YSYEKL, per germline. Trimming stripped 0 bases from V and 3 bases from J, with 13 bases between. For the CDR3, the DNA is TGCGCCAGCAGCCAAGAGGTGGGTCCCCAGACAGATACGCAGTATTTT. It encodes CASSQEVGPQTDTQYF.

This chain links TRBV27 with TRBJ2-7; D call uncertain. The DNA end lines up better with TRBJ2-5; the J call may be wrong. Germline-derived CDR1 and CDR2 are MNHEY and SMNVEV (reference sequence). The CDR3 runs to 17 residues. CDR3 sequence: CASSVHGRTASYETQYF. CDR3 in DNA: TGTGCCAGCAGTGTCCACGGACGGACCGCCTCTTATGAGACCCAGTACTTC.

The rearrangement uses TRBV3-1 and TRBJ2-2; TRBD1 or TRBD2 may be the D gene (6 bases each). Trimming pared 3 bases from V and 5 bases from J, leaving 16 bases between. CDR3 size: 16 residues. Germline V CDR1 and CDR2: LGHDT, YNNKEL (reference sequence). CDR3 sequence: CASSQGWGAGTGELFF. DNA for the CDR3: TGTGCCAGCAGCCAGGGTTGGGGGGCCGGGACCGGGGAGCTGTTTTTT. Full variable domain (outside the CDR3, taken from reference TRBV3-1 and TRBJ2-2): DTAVSQTPKYLVTQMGNDKSIKCEQNLGHDTMYWYKQDSKKFLKIMFSYNNKELIINETVPNRFSPKSPDKAHLNLHINSLELGDSAVYFCASSQGWGAGTGELFFGEGSRLTVL.

This chain joins TRBV10-3 and TRBJ2-6, with 7 bases that match TRBD1. The germline V gene has CDR1 ENHRY and CDR2 SYGVKD. V shed 6 bases, J shed 4 bases, and the junction held 18 bases outside the gene matches. The CDR3 length is 19 residues. For the CDR3, the DNA is TGTGCCATCAGCCCCGTAGAGGGGGCCCTTAACTCGGGGGCCAACGTCCTGACTTTC. As protein: CAISPVEGALNSGANVLTF.

This clonotype was seen only a few times. The genes are TRBV7-2 and TRBJ2-6, with unresolved D. Between the trimmed V and J ends, which lost 1 base and 0 bases, there was a span of 13 bases. The length of the CDR3 is 18 residues. Germline CDR1 SGHTA, CDR2 FQGNSA. The CDR3 reads CASSLGATFNSGANVLTF. Here the CDR3 DNA reads TGTGCCAGCAGCTTAGGGGCGACCTTTAACTCTGGGGCCAACGTCCTGACTTTC.

The V and J genes are TRBV7-2 and TRBJ2-3; 8 bases align to TRBD2. The CDR3 runs to 15 residues. Germline trimming cut 4 bases from V and 4 bases from J; bases unmatched to any gene: 7. Germline CDR1 SGHTA, CDR2 FQGNSA. The CDR3 nucleotides read TGTGCCAGCAGCTCCTGGACTAGCATCGCAGATACGCAGTATTTT. Translated: CASSSWTSIADTQYF.

In its sample, this clonotype was seen a few times. The genes are TRBV11-2 and TRBJ2-1; D is possibly TRBD2 (6 bases). The CDR3 has 14 amino acids. Germline V CDR1 and CDR2: SGHAT, FQNNGV. Trimming pared 3 bases from V and 6 bases from J, leaving 12 bases between. CDR3: CASSLSGDVNEQFF. In DNA, the CDR3 is TGTGCCAGCAGCTTGTCGGGGGATGTCAATGAGCAGTTCTTC.

The chain carries TRBV30 and TRBJ2-7; D call uncertain. CDR1 is GTSNPN and CDR2 is SVGIG in the germline V gene (reference sequence). Trimming shortened V by 2 bases and J by 0 bases, and 11 bases separated the two germline ends. This CDR3 spans 14 amino acids. CDR3 coding DNA: TGTGCCTGGAGTTGGGCATTTAGCTCCTACGAGCAGTACTTC. Protein product: CAWSWAFSSYEQYF.

Notes on this clonotype: The DNA is omitted, as the CDR3 cannot be located on it reliably, and the CDR3 follows TCRdb's listing. The chain links TRBV10-3 to TRBJ1-6. The CDR3 length equals 22 residues, ends included. CDR1 is ENHRY, CDR2 SYGVKD, per germline. CDR3 residues: CAGGSRSTDTQYFGSDNSPLHF.

The chain joins TRBV9 to TRBJ2-5, with D perhaps TRBD1 or TRBD2 (5 bases each). CDR3 length equals 15 residues. The ends were cut back, 3 bases at V and 3 bases at J, with 15 bases in the middle. Per the germline V gene, CDR1 is SGDLS and CDR2 is YYNGEE. CDR3 DNA sequence: TGTGCCAGCAGCGGGAGGAAGGCAGGGAAAGAGACCCAGTACTTC. Protein sequence: CASSGRKAGKETQYF. Supplemented by reference TRBV9 and TRBJ2-5, the full variable domain reads DSGVTQTPKHLITATGQRVTLRCSPRSGDLSVYWYQQSLDQGLQFLIQYYNGEERAKGNILERFSAQQFPDLHSELNLSSLELGDSALYFCASSGRKAGKETQYFGPGTRLLVL.

This chain connects TRBV29-1 to TRBJ2-1, with D maybe TRBD1 (5 bases). The CDR3 consists of 14 residues. V was trimmed by 7 bases and J by 9 bases, leaving 22 bases between them. Per germline, CDR1 SQVTM and CDR2 ANQGSEA. The CDR3 loop is CSAVGRASGGEQFF. The DNA for the CDR3 is TGCAGCGCCGTGGGCAGGGCATCAGGCGGTGAGCAGTTCTTC.

This chain uses TRBV14 with TRBJ1-1; D remains unclear. Germline lookup yields CDR1 SGHDN and CDR2 FVKESK. Trimming shortened V by 5 bases and J by 0 bases, and 13 bases separated the two germline ends. CDR3 length: 15 amino acids. CDR3 region: CASSFSGRLNTEAFF. The CDR3 nucleotides are TGTGCCAGCAGCTTTTCTGGAAGGCTGAACACTGAAGCTTTCTTT.

The genes are TRBV4-3 and TRBJ1-2, with D hard to call. Germline values: CDR1 LGHNA, CDR2 YSLEER. The CDR3 sequence is 14 residues long. With 0 bases removed from V and 4 bases from J, the gap between germline ends came to 9 bases. CDR3 protein: CASSQDRNGYGYTF. In DNA form, the CDR3 reads TGCGCCAGCAGCCAAGACCGAAACGGCTATGGCTACACCTTC.

The gene calls are TRBV24-1 and TRBJ2-2, with 8 positions matching TRBD1. This CDR3 comprises 13 residues. Germline loops: CDR1 KGHDR, CDR2 SFDVKD. V was pared by 9 bases and J by 4 bases, with 3 bases of the junction left unmatched. The CDR3 DNA reads TGTGCCACCGGACAGGGTGGCACCGGGGAGCTGTTTTTT. Translating it yields CATGQGGTGELFF.

This clonotype appeared a few times. The chain employs TRBV7-2 and TRBJ1-1, with D possibly being TRBD1 (5 bases). CDR3 length: 14 residues. The ends were cut back, 1 base at V and 1 base at J, with 7 bases in the middle. Germline CDR1 and CDR2: SGHTA and FQGNSA. CDR3 in amino acids: CASSLGGTNTEAFF. CDR3 bases: TGTGCCAGCAGCTTAGGGGGCACGAACACTGAAGCTTTCTTT.

CDR3 sequence: CSAREEGTEAFF. In DNA form, the CDR3 reads TGCAGTGCTAGAGAAGAGGGCACTGAAGCTTTCTTT. The rearrangement uses TRBV20-1 and TRBJ1-1; D gene ambiguous. Trimming removed 0 bases at V and 4 bases at J, with 6 bases between. Per the germline V gene, CDR1 is DFQATT and CDR2 is SNEGSKA (reference sequence). The CDR3 has 12 residues.